Listed below are T cell receptor beta chains from one sample, sequenced in a study of shared clonotypes between healthy human individuals. Produced via immunoSEQ multiplex PCR; TCRdb's table is partial and in-frame only. This table holds 2 million to 2.5 million clones, about 93% found once. Material: naive CD8+ T cells from PBMCs. All receptors derive from a man aged 18 to 29 in good health. Some clones in this sample may be carry-over from other donors' samples. Both conserved end residues are part of each CDR3. A D gene is named only where the DNA matches it firmly. Expanded clones get a size class; other rows say once, few or many, or leave the size out.

CDR3 length	D gene	clone size	V gene	J gene	CDR3 DNA	CDR3 protein
15	TRBD1	few	TRBV2	TRBJ1-5	TGTGCCAGCACCTTCGAGGGGACAGTCAATCAGCCCCAGCATTTT	CASTFEGTVNQPQHF
14	-	-	TRBV19	TRBJ1-3	TGTGCCAGTAGTATTGCTCCGACTGGAAACACCATATATTTT	CASSIAPTGNTIYF
14	TRBD1	once	TRBV13	TRBJ1-1	TGTGCCAGCAGCTTAGGGGGACAGGGATCCGAAGCTTTCTTT	CASSLGGQGSEAFF
13	-	-	TRBV10-2	TRBJ2-7	TGCGCCAGCAGGAGGGAGTCAGCCTACGAGCAGTACTTC	CASRRESAYEQYF
14	-	-	TRBV28	TRBJ2-7	TGTGCCAGCACCACTTTCGGGGGCGGCTACGAGCAGTACTTC	CASTTFGGGYEQYF
19	TRBD2	-	TRBV18	TRBJ2-1	TGTGCCAGCTCACCACCGGGACTAGCGGGAGTGGCGTCCTACAATGAGCAGTTCTTC	CASSPPGLAGVASYNEQFF
11	-	-	TRBV15	TRBJ2-1	TGTGCCACCAGACTCGACCATGAGCAGTTCTTC	CATRLDHEQFF
18	-	few	TRBV4-3	TRBJ1-1	TGCGCCAGCAGCCAAGACTCAGTGGAAAGGGCAGTAGTCACTGAAGCTTTCTTT	CASSQDSVERAVVTEAFF
14	-	-	TRBV9	TRBJ1-2	TGTGCCAGCAGCGTAGGTCCGGGGGCGAGTGGCTACACCTTC	CASSVGPGASGYTF
13	-	once	TRBV6-5	TRBJ2-7	TGTGCCAGCAGTATCTCGCAAGGTCTCGAGCAGTACTTC	CASSISQGLEQYF
12	-	-	TRBV15	TRBJ2-2	TGTGCCACCAGCAACGGTAGCCCGGGGCTGTTTTTT	CATSNGSPGLFF
12	-	-	TRBV27	TRBJ2-3	TGTGCCAGCAGTCCCACCCTGGATACGCAGTATTTT	CASSPTLDTQYF
16	TRBD2	-	TRBV10-2	TRBJ2-7	TGCGCCAGCAGCGGGGGACTAGCGGGAGACGTATACGAGCAGTACTTC	CASSGGLAGDVYEQYF
15	TRBD1	-	TRBV7-6	TRBJ1-4	TGTGCCAGCAGCGCGGACAGGAGGAATAATGAAAAACTGTTTTTT	CASSADRRNNEKLFF
17	TRBD2	-	TRBV4-3	TRBJ2-1	TGCGCCAGCAGCCAAGCTTGGCGGGAGGGATCCTACAATGAGCAGTTCTTC	CASSQAWREGSYNEQFF
16	-	-	TRBV5-6	TRBJ2-2	TGTGCCAGCAGCGCAGAGTTTAGCGGGAACACCGGGGAGCTGTTTTTT	CASSAEFSGNTGELFF
19	TRBD1	-	TRBV7-6	TRBJ1-1	TGTGCCAGCAGCCCGCATCCCCGGGACAGGGGGCGACTGGACACTGAAGCTTTCTTT	CASSPHPRDRGRLDTEAFF
15	-	-	TRBV5-1	TRBJ2-7	TGCGCCAGCAGCCCGCGGCAGGCGAGCTCCTACGAGCAGTACTTC	CASSPRQASSYEQYF
15	TRBD2	-	TRBV19	TRBJ2-1	TGTGCCAGTAGCCAAACTAGCGGGAGCTACAATGAGCAGTTCTTC	CASSQTSGSYNEQFF
17	-	-	TRBV4-1	TRBJ1-5	TGCGCCAGCAGTCAGATGGTGGCAGGGTATAGCAATCAGCCCCAGCATTTT	CASSQMVAGYSNQPQHF
15	-	-	TRBV11-2	TRBJ1-1	TGTGCCAGCAGCTTAGATCGCAGGTTACAAACTGAAGCTTTCTTT	CASSLDRRLQTEAFF
16	TRBD1	-	TRBV6-5	TRBJ2-7	TGTGCCAGCAGTTACTCCAGGGACAGGGGGGGATACGAGCAGTACTTC	CASSYSRDRGGYEQYF
16	TRBD1	-	TRBV9	TRBJ2-5	TGTGCCAGCGGACAGGGTCCAGAAAGTATTGGGGAGACCCAGTACTTC	CASGQGPESIGETQYF
13	-	-	TRBV29-1	TRBJ2-7	TGCAGCGTTGTATCAACCGTCACCTACGAGCAGTACTTC	CSVVSTVTYEQYF
15	TRBD1	-	TRBV9	TRBJ1-2	TGTGCCAGCAGCGTGGGGCCCCACAAGGGGGCTAGCTACACCTTC	CASSVGPHKGASYTF
14	-	once	TRBV5-1	TRBJ1-1	TGCGCCAGCAGCTTCGACCTAACCCGGGGCGAAGCTTTCTTT	CASSFDLTRGEAFF
15	-	-	TRBV27	TRBJ1-2	TGTGCCAGCAGTTTATCAGCCACAGGGAACTATGGCTACACCTTC	CASSLSATGNYGYTF
13	-	-	TRBV12-2	TRBJ2-2	TGTGCAAGTCGCTTAGGGCCTACCGGGGAGCTGTTTTTT	CASRLGPTGELFF
16	TRBD1	-	TRBV5-6	TRBJ1-5	TGTGCCAGCAGCTTTTACGTCAGGGGGGGCAATCAGCCCCAGCATTTT	CASSFYVRGGNQPQHF
13	-	-	TRBV28	TRBJ2-1	TGTGCCAGCAGCCAGGTGCCCTACAATGAGCAGTTCTTC	CASSQVPYNEQFF
17	-	-	TRBV12-5	TRBJ2-7	TGTGCTAGTGGTTTGCTAACGGAACACCCGGACCCCTACGAGCAGTACTTC	CASGLLTEHPDPYEQYF
16	-	-	TRBV27	TRBJ2-2	TGTGCCAGCAGTTTGAGTGGCAGGAGCAACACCGGGGAGCTGTTTTTT	CASSLSGRSNTGELFF
15	TRBD2	-	TRBV27	TRBJ2-1	TGTGCCAGCAGTTTAAGCGGGACCTCCTACAATGAGCAGTTCTTC	CASSLSGTSYNEQFF
15	-	-	TRBV28	TRBJ2-2	TGTGCCAGCAGTTTTATCGGCCAGAACACCGGGGAGCTGTTTTTT	CASSFIGQNTGELFF
16	-	-	TRBV6-6	TRBJ2-5	TGTGCCAGCAGTTCAATAGCGGAGTTGCGGTCGGAGACCCAGTACTTC	CASSSIAELRSETQYF
22	TRBD2	-	TRBV29-1	TRBJ2-1	TGCAGCGTTGCTGGGGAACGACAGGGGACCCTAGCGGGAGGGCCGCTGTACAATGAGCAGTTCTTC	CSVAGERQGTLAGGPLYNEQFF